The 21 T cell receptor beta chains reported below all come from one sample, sequenced in a study of STAT5B mutations in CD4+ large granular lymphocyte leukemia. This table comes from immunoSEQ multiplex PCR, and its TCRdb copy is limited to in-frame clones, with some not included. The table lists thousands of clones, 60% to 85% of them singletons. The material sequenced was PBMCs. Receptors originate from a woman in her seventies with CD4+ T-cell large granular lymphocyte leukemia.

Only a few counts were recorded for this clone. The genes are TRBV2 and TRBJ2-7, with TRBD1 as a possible D gene (6 bases). The germline V and J ends were trimmed by 6 bases and 2 bases, with 11 bases remaining between them. Germline V gene lookup returns CDR1 SNHLY and CDR2 FYNNEI. The CDR3 has 13 residues. The CDR3 DNA reads TGTGCCAGCAGCTCCGGGACAACCTACGAGCAGTACTTC. It encodes CASSSGTTYEQYF.

J is TRBJ2-3 and V is TRBV15; the D call may be TRBD1 or TRBD2 (5 bases each). Per germline, CDR1 LNHNV and CDR2 YYDKDF (reference sequence). The CDR3 covers 15 residues. V was shortened by 8 bases and J by 2 bases, with 17 bases between the two germline ends. The DNA of the CDR3 is TGTGCCACCCGGGACCAACGACAAAACACAGATACGCAGTATTTT. Protein product: CATRDQRQNTDTQYF.

This clone rates as large (0.1 to 1%). The same CDR3 can be traced to other DNA sequences in this sample. The chain couples TRBV10-2 to TRBJ1-5; no clear D. This CDR3 contains 14 residues. With 0 bases removed from V and 3 bases from J, the gap between germline ends came to 6 bases. Germline V lookup: CDR1 WSHSY, CDR2 SAAADI. The CDR3 nucleotides read TGCGCCAGCAGTGAGTCGGGATTCAATCAGCCCCAGCATTTT. The encoded protein is CASSESGFNQPQHF.

This clone was seen only a few times. The rearrangement uses TRBV11-2 and TRBJ1-3, with 7 bases fitting TRBD1. CDR3 length: 17 amino acids. Germline CDR1 SGHAT, CDR2 FQNNGV. V shed 5 bases and J 0 bases; nucleotides not matched to a gene: 10. The CDR3 DNA follows: TGTGCCAGCAGCCCATGGACAGGACCCAGCTCTGGAAACACCATATATTTT. Its translation: CASSPWTGPSSGNTIYF.

This clone was counted a single time. This chain links TRBV11-2 with TRBJ1-1, with TRBD1 as a possible D gene (6 bases). The germline CDR1 and CDR2 sequences are SGHAT and FQNNGV. V lost 0 bases to trimming and J lost 5 bases, with 10 bases between them. This CDR3 region has 14 residues. CDR3 nucleotides: TGTGCCAGCAGCTTAGAGGGGGCGGGAACTGAAGCTTTCTTT. It yields the protein CASSLEGAGTEAFF.

This clone was recorded a few times. The chain is built from TRBV7-9 and TRBJ2-2; weak D call: TRBD2 (6 bases). This CDR3 comprises 16 residues. The germline gives CDR1 SEHNR, CDR2 FQNEAQ (reference sequence). The ends were cut back, 1 base at V and 5 bases at J, with 14 bases in the middle. Here the CDR3 reads CASSLEVAGLTGELFF. Written as DNA, the CDR3 is TGTGCCAGCAGCTTAGAGGTCGCGGGGTTAACCGGGGAGCTGTTTTTT.

The chain has TRBV10-3 and TRBJ1-6; D call uncertain. V lost 6 bases and J 0 bases, leaving 9 bases between the germline ends. CDR1 and CDR2 from the germline V gene are ENHRY and SYGVKD. The CDR3 length is 15 residues. CDR3 DNA sequence: TGTGCCATCAGGGACGGTAGCTCCTATAATTCACCCCTCCACTTT. It yields the protein CAIRDGSSYNSPLHF.

The chain couples TRBV5-6 to TRBJ1-3; no firm D call. CDR1 and CDR2 from the germline V gene are SGHDT and YYEEEE. The CDR3 consists of 14 residues. The V gene lost 3 bases and the J gene lost 0 bases, with 7 bases spanning the gap. The CDR3 loop reads CASSSRDSGNTIYF. CDR3 sequence (DNA): TGTGCCAGCAGCTCGAGGGACTCTGGAAACACCATATATTTT.

V and J are TRBV10-3 and TRBJ1-3, with D hard to call. CDR3 length equals 14 residues. Looked up from germline, CDR1 is ENHRY and CDR2 is SYGVKD. The V end lost 3 bases, the J end lost 2 bases, and 8 bases lay between the germline ends. The CDR3: CAISEDGTGNTIYF. In DNA, the CDR3 is TGTGCCATCAGTGAAGACGGAACTGGAAACACCATATATTTT.

The CDR3: CASSPGPRDYGYTF. Here the CDR3 DNA reads TGCGCCAGCAGCCCAGGCCCCCGGGACTATGGCTACACCTTC. The rearrangement joins TRBV4-3 to TRBJ1-2; no clear D gene. CDR1 and CDR2 (germline): LGHNA, YSLEER. The CDR3 is 14 amino acids. Trimming took off 4 bases at V and 3 bases at J, with 12 bases between the two ends.

The chain uses TRBV7-2 and TRBJ2-5, with D tentatively TRBD1 (5 bases). The CDR3 has 15 amino acids. Germline V CDR1 and CDR2: SGHTA, FQGNSA. Between the trimmed V and J ends, which lost 7 bases and 1 base, there was a span of 16 bases. The DNA of the CDR3 is TGTGCCAGCACCTCCACAGGTCTACCCCAAGAGACCCAGTACTTC. This codes for CASTSTGLPQETQYF.

The J gene is TRBJ1-2, the V gene TRBV5-1; 10 bases agree with TRBD1. The V gene's germline CDR1 is SGHRS and CDR2 YFSETQ. V shed 4 bases and J 8 bases; nucleotides not matched to a gene: 11. The CDR3 length is 15 residues. CDR3 protein: CASSLPGTGAEGYTF. As DNA, the CDR3 is TGCGCCAGCAGCCTACCCGGGACAGGGGCAGAGGGCTACACCTTC.

The genes are TRBV5-1 and TRBJ2-1; TRBD2 agrees at 10 bases. Germline V gene data show CDR1 as SGHRS and CDR2 as YFSETQ. This CDR3 has 17 residues. Trimming removed 0 bases from V and 7 bases from J; junction bases left unmatched: 10. The CDR3 nucleotides read TGCGCCAGCAGCTTGGCCCCTAGCGGGGGTCCATGGAATGAGCAGTTCTTC. Translated, it gives CASSLAPSGGPWNEQFF.

This rearrangement joins TRBV2 to TRBJ2-2; weak D call: TRBD2 (5 bases). The CDR3 consists of 13 residues. Per the germline V gene, CDR1 is SNHLY and CDR2 is FYNNEI. V was shortened by 6 bases and J by 4 bases, with 9 bases between the two germline ends. CDR3: CASRETSTGELFF. DNA of the CDR3: TGTGCCAGCAGAGAAACTAGCACCGGGGAGCTGTTTTTT.

The chain carries TRBV28 and TRBJ2-2, with 9 positions matching TRBD1. CDR1 MDHEN and CDR2 SYDVKM come from the germline V gene. The trim removed 7 bases at V and 3 bases at J, leaving 9 bases unmatched. The CDR3 contains 16 residues. For the CDR3, the DNA is TGTGCCAGCACCTACTCCGGGACAGGGCACACCGGGGAGCTGTTTTTT. It specifies CASTYSGTGHTGELFF.

The chain combines TRBV7-7 with TRBJ2-3; 9 nucleotides agree with TRBD1. Germline CDR1 SSHAT, CDR2 FNYEAQ (reference sequence). With V trimmed by 5 bases and J by 5 bases, 8 bases remained unmatched. The CDR3 is 15 amino acids. CDR3 sequence (DNA): TGTGCCAGCAGCACCGGGACAGGGACGGGAGATACGCAGTATTTT. This translates into CASSTGTGTGDTQYF.

The genes are TRBV19 and TRBJ2-3; perhaps TRBD1 as D (5 bases). The CDR3 spans 16 residues. V lost 6 bases, J lost 0 bases, and 16 bases lay in between. Germline assignment: CDR1 LNHDA and CDR2 SQIVND (reference sequence). The CDR3 DNA sequence: TGTGCCAGTAGCACCCTGGCAGGGTTTAGCACAGATACGCAGTATTTT. Its translation is CASSTLAGFSTDTQYF.

The V and J genes are TRBV10-3 and TRBJ2-1, with unresolved D. The CDR3 is 13 amino acids. CDR1 is ENHRY and CDR2 is SYGVKD in the germline V gene. V was trimmed by 3 bases and J by 7 bases, leaving 10 bases between them. CDR3 nucleotide sequence: TGTGCCATCAGTGACACTATGTTGAATGAGCAGTTCTTC. Amino acids: CAISDTMLNEQFF.

This rearrangement joins TRBV5-1 to TRBJ1-3; D ambiguous. Germline CDR1 is SGHRS and CDR2 is YFSETQ. V gave up 6 bases and J gave up 1 base, with 14 bases separating them. The CDR3 length is 15 residues. CDR3: CASKTTAGSGNTIYF. CDR3 nucleotide sequence: TGCGCCAGCAAAACAACAGCCGGGTCTGGAAACACCATATATTTT.

The chain uses TRBV30 and TRBJ1-1; 11 bases line up with TRBD1. With 3 bases clipped from V and 1 base from J, the junction kept 7 bases outside the gene matches. The V gene's germline CDR1 is GTSNPN and CDR2 SVGIG (reference sequence). The CDR3 consists of 16 residues. The CDR3 region has the DNA TGTGCCTGGAGCGGGGGACAGGGGGGCCAGAACACTGAAGCTTTCTTT. Translating gives CAWSGGQGGQNTEAFF.

The V and J genes are TRBV11-2 and TRBJ2-7; 14 nucleotides agree with TRBD2. Trimming removed 1 base from V and 3 bases from J; junction bases left unmatched: 8. This CDR3 is 18 amino acids long. The germline V gene has CDR1 SGHAT and CDR2 FQNNGV. This CDR3 is CASSLAGRTSGRIYEQYF. The CDR3 DNA is TGTGCCAGCAGCTTAGCTGGGAGGACTAGCGGGAGGATCTACGAGCAGTACTTC.